This T cell receptor beta chain was sequenced during a study of cytomegalovirus exposure and HLA in healthy donors. About the research overall: Most genotyped donors, 65% to 90% of about 400, had Caucasian-associated genetic ancestry.

The study, taken as a whole, reports: Listed as cytomegalovirus-associated were more than 150 TCR beta chains. For most TCR sequences rarity was the rule, although some public TCRs occurred in many donors.

A multiplex PCR was run with 60 Vbeta primers and 13 Jbeta primers. Only in-frame clones appear in the TCRdb table, and some are missing; sequencing was by immunoSEQ multiplex PCR. This sample yields under 150,000 clones, of which roughly 79% are seen a single time; around 0.7% belongs to the top ten. Likely unrecorded immune exposures existed in these nominally healthy donors. A remark on this clone: Its antigen remains unidentified.

The receptor comes from a man in his late teens or twenties in good health and CMV-seronegative. The sample taken for sequencing was PBMCs.

The CDR3 DNA is TGTGCCAGCAGCTCGCAGCGGGGGGGCCGGCCTGATACGCAGTATTTT. Its translation is CASSSQRGGRPDTQYF. The rearrangement links TRBV7-8 to TRBJ2-3; 10 nucleotides align to TRBD2. The germline gives CDR1 SGHVS, CDR2 FQNEAQ. V lost 4 bases and J lost 6; bases outside the gene matches: 10. The CDR3 runs 16 residues.